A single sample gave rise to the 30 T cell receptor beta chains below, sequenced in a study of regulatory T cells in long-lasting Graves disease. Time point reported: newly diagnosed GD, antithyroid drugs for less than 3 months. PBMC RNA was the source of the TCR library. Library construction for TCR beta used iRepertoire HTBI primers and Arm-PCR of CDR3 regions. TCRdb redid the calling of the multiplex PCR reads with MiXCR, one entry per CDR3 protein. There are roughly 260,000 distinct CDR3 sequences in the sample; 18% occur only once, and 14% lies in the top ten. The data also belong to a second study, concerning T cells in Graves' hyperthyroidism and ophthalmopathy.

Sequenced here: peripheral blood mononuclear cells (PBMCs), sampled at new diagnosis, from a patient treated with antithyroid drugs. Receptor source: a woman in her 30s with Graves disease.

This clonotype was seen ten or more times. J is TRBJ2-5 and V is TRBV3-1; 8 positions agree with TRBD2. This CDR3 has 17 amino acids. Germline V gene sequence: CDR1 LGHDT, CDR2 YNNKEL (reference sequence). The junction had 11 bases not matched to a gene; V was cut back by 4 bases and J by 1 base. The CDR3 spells CASSPQRGSLRQETQYF. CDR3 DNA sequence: TGTGCCAGCAGCCCCCAGCGGGGGTCGTTACGCCAAGAGACCCAGTACTTC.

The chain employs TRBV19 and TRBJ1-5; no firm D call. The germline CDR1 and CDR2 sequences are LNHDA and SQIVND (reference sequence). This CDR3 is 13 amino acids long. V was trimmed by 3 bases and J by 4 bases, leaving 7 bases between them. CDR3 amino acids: CASSISGNQPQHF. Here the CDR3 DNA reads TGTGCCAGTAGTATTTCCGGGAATCAGCCCCAGCATTTT.

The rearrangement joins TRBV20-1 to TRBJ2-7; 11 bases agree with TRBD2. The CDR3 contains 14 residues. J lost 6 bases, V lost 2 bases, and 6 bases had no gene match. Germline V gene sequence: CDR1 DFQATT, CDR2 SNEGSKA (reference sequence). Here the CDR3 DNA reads TGCAGTGCTAGAAATAGCGGGGGGGAGGTCGAGCAGTACTTC. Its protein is CSARNSGGEVEQYF.

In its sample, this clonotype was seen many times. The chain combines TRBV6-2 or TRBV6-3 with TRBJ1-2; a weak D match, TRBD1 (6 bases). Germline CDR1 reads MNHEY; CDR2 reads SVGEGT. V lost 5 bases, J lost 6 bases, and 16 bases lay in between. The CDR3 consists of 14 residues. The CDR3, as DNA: TGTGCCAGCAGTGAAGAGGGACACAGAAATGGCTACACCTTC. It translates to CASSEEGHRNGYTF.

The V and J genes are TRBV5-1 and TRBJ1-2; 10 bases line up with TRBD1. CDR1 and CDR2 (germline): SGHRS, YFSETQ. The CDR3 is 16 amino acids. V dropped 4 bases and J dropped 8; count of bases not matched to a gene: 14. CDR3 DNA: TGCGCCAGCAGCCTACGCCGGGACAGGGGCCCGGGGGGCTACACCTTC. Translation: CASSLRRDRGPGGYTF.

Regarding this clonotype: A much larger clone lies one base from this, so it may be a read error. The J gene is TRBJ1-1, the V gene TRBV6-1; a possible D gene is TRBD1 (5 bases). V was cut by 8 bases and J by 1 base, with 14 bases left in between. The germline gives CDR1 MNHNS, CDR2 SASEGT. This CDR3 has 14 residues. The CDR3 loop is CASGGGLRNTEAFF. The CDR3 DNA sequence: TGTGCCAGCGGTGGGGGGTTACGGAACACTGAAGCTTTCTTT.

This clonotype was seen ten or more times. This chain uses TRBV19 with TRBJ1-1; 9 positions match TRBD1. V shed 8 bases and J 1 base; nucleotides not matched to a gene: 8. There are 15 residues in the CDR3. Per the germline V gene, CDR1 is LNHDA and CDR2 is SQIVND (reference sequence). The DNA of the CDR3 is TGTGCCAGTTCGGTGGGGACAGGGTCGAACACTGAAGCTTTCTTT. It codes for CASSVGTGSNTEAFF.

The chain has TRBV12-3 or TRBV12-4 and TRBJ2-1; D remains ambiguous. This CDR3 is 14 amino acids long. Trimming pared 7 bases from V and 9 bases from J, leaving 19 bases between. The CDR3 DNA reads TGTGCCAGCAACAGTAGGTCCAGAGGTGGTGAGCAGTTCTTC. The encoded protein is CASNSRSRGGEQFF.

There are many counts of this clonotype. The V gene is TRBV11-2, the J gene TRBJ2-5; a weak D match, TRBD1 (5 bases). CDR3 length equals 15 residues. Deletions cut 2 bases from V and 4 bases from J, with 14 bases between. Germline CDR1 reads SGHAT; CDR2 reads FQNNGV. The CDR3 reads CASSLNPARGETQYF. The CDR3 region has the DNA TGTGCCAGCAGCTTAAACCCGGCTAGGGGAGAGACCCAGTACTTC.

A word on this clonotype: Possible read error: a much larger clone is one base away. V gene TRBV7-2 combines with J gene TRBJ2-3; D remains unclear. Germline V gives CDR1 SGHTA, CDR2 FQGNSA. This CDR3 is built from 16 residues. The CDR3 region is CAGSSQPNLSTDTQYF. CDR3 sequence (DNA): TGTGCCGGCAGCTCACAACCAAATCTATCCACAGATACGCAGTATTTT.

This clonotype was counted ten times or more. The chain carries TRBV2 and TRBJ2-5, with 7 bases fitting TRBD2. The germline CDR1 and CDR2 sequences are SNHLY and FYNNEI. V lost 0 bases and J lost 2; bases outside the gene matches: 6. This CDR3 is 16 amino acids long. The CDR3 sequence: CASSEAGRARQETQYF. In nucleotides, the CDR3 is TGTGCCAGCAGTGAAGCGGGGAGGGCCAGGCAAGAGACCCAGTACTTC.

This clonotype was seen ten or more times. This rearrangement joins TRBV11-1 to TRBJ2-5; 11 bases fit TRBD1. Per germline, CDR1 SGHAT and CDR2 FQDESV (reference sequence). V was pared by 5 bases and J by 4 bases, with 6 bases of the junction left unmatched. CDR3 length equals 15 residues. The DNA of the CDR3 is TGTGCCAGCAGCCGATGGACAGGGGGCGGAGAGACCCAGTACTTC. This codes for CASSRWTGGGETQYF.

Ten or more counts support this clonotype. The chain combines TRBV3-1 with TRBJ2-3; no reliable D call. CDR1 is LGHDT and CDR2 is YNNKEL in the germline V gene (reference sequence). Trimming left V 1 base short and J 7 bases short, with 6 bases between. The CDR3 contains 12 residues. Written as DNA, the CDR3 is TGTGCCAGCAGCCAAGTTCGGAATACGCAGTATTTT. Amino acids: CASSQVRNTQYF.

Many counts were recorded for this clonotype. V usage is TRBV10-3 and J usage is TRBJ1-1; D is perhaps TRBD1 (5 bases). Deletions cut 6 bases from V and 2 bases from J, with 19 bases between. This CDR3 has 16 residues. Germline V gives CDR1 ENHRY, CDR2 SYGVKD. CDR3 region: CAIRPQRGGPNTEAFF. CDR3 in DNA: TGTGCCATCAGGCCCCAACGGGGGGGTCCAAACACTGAAGCTTTCTTT.

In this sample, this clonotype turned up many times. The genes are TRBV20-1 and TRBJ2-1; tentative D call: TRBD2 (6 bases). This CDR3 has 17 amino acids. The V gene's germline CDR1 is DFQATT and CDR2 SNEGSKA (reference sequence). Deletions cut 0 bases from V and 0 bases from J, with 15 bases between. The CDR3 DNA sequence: TGCAGTGCTAGAGATCCCGCTAGCGCAAGCTCCTACAATGAGCAGTTCTTC. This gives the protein CSARDPASASSYNEQFF.

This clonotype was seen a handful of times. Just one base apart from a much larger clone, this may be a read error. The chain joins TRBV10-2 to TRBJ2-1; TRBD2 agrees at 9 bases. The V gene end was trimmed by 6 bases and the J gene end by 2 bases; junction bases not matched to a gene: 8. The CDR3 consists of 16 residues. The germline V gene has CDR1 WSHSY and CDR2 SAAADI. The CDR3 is CASSKGGGGAYNEQFF. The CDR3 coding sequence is TGCGCCAGCAGCAAGGGCGGGGGGGGAGCCTACAATGAGCAGTTCTTC.

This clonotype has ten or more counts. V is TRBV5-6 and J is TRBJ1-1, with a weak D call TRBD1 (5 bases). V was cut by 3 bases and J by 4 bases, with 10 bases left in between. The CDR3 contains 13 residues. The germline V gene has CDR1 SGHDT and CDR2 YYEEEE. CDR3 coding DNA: TGTGCCAGCAGCTCGGGGGGGGGCACTGAAGCTTTCTTT. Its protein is CASSSGGGTEAFF.

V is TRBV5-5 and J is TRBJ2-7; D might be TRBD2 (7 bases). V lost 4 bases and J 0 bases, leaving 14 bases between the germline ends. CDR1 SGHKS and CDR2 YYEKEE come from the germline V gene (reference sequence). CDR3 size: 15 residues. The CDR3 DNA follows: TGTGCCAGCAGCAGTGGGGGGGGGGCCTCCTACGAGCAGTACTTC. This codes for CASSSGGGASYEQYF.

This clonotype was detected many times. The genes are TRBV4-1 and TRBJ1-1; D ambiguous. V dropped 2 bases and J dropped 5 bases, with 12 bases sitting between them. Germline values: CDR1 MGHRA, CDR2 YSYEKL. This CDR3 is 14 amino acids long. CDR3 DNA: TGCGCCAGCAGCCAACGACCCCCGGGAACTGAAGCTTTCTTT. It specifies CASSQRPPGTEAFF.

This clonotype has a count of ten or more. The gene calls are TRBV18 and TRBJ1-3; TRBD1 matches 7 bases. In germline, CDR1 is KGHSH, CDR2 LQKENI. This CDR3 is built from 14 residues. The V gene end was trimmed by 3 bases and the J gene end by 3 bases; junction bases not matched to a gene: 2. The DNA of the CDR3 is TGTGCCAGCTCACCTAGGGACAGTGGAAACACCATATATTTT. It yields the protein CASSPRDSGNTIYF. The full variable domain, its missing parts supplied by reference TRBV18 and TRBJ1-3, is NAGVMQNPRHLVRRRGQEARLRCSPMKGHSHVYWYRQLPEEGLKFMVYLQKENIIDESGMPKERFSAEFPKEGPSILRIQQVVRGDSAAYFCASSPRDSGNTIYFGEGSWLTVV.

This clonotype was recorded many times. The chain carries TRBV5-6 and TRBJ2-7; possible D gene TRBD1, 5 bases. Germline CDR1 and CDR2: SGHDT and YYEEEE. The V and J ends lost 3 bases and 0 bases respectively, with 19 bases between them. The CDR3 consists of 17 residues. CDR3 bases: TGTGCCAGCAGCTGGAGAGTGTTAGGGGCGAGCTCCTACGAGCAGTACTTC. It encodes CASSWRVLGASSYEQYF.

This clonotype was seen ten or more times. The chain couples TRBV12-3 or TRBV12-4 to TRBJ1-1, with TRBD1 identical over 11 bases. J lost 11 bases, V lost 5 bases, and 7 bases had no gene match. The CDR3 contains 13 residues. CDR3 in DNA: TGTGCCAGCAGTCTCCGGGACAGGGGGTATGCTTTCTTT. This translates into CASSLRDRGYAFF.

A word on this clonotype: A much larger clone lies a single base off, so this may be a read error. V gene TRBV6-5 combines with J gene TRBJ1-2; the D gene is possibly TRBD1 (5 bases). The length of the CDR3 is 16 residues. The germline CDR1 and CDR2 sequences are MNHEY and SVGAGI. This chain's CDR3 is CASSYLSRQQGYGCTF. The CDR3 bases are TGTGCCAGCAGTTACTTGTCGAGACAGCAAGGCTATGGCTGCACCTTC.

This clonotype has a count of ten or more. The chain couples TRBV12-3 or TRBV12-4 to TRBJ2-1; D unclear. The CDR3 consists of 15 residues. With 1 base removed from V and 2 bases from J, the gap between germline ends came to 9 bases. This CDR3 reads CASSLDFQAYNEQFF. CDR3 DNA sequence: TGTGCCAGCAGTTTAGACTTCCAGGCCTACAATGAGCAGTTCTTC.

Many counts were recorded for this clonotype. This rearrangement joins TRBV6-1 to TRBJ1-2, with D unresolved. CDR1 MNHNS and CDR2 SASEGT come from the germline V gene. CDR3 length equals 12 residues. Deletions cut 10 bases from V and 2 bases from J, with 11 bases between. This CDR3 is CAIRTANYGYTF. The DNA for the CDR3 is TGTGCCATCCGGACGGCCAACTATGGCTACACCTTC.

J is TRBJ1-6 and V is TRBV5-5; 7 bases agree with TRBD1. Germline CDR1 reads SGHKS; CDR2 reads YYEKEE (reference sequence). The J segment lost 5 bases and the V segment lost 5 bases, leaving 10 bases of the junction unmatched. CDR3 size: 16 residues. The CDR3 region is CASSLPPGQHNSPLHF. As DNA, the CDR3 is TGTGCCAGCAGTCTCCCCCCGGGACAGCATAATTCACCCCTCCACTTT.

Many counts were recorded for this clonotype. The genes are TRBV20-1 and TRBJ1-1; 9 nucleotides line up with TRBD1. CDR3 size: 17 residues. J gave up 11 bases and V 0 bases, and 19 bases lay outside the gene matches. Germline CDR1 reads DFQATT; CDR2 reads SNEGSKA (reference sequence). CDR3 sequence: CSARDQGTGIFIGMAFF. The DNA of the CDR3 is TGCAGTGCTAGAGATCAAGGGACAGGGATCTTTATCGGTATGGCTTTCTTT.

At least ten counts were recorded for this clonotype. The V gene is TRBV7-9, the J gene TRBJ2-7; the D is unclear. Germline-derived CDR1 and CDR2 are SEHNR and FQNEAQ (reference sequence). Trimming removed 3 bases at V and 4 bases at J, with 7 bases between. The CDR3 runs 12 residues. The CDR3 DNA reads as TGTGCCAGCAGCTTTTCCAGTTACGAGCAGTACTTC. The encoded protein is CASSFSSYEQYF.

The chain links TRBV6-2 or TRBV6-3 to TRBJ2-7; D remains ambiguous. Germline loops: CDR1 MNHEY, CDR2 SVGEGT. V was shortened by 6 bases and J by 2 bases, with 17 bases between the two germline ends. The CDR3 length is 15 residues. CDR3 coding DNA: TGTGCCAGCAGCCGACCGACTCAGACAACCTACGAGCAGTACTTC. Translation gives CASSRPTQTTYEQYF.

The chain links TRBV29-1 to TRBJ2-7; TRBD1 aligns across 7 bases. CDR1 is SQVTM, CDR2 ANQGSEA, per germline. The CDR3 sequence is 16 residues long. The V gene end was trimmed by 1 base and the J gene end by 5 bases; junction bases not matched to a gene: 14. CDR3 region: CSVEGLAGTVDHEQYF. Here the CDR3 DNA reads TGCAGCGTTGAAGGTCTGGCCGGGACAGTTGACCACGAGCAGTACTTC.